Listed below are T cell receptor beta chains from one sample, sequenced in a study of T cell repertoires in cytomegalovirus infection. The antigens for these receptors are not known. A single record per CDR3 protein comes from TCRdb applying MiXCR to the reads. The repertoire holds a few hundred thousand distinct CDR3 sequences, with 40% as singletons. Specimen: cultured PBMCs, collected from culture after CMV antigen stimulation. These TCRs come from a human donor in good health (CMV status not recorded). Some clones in this sample may be carry-over from other donors' samples. CDR3s include the opening cysteine and the closing phenylalanine or tryptophan. Each record gives: V gene, clone size, D gene, CDR3 length, J gene, CDR3 DNA, CDR3 protein. The D gene is left open where the match is weak. Where a row states a size, it is once, few, many or the class of an expanded clone; other rows omit it.

TRBV7-7	.	TRBD1	15	TRBJ2-3	TGTGCCAGCAGCTTAGGGACAGGGATCACAGATACGCAGTATTTT	CASSLGTGITDTQYF
TRBV7-2	few	.	15	TRBJ2-3	TGTGCCAGCAGCTTACATAGTGCAGTATACAGTACGCAGTATTTT	CASSLHSAVYSTQYF
TRBV5-4	few	TRBD2	16	TRBJ2-7	TGTGCCAGCAGCTCAGGTCCTAGCGGCGGGGTCAACGAGCAGTACTTC	CASSSGPSGGVNEQYF
TRBV19	once	.	16	TRBJ2-3	TGTGCCAGTACGGGGATTTGGACAGCGACTAGGGAAACGCAGTATTTT	CASTGIWTATRETQYF
TRBV6-5	.	.	13	TRBJ1-5	TGTGCCAGCAGTCGGACAAGCAATCAGCCCCAGCATTTT	CASSRTSNQPQHF
TRBV27	few	.	16	TRBJ1-5	TGTGCCAGCAGTTTGAGAGGGCCGGGCCTCAATCAGCCCCAGCATTTT	CASSLRGPGLNQPQHF
TRBV7-2	many	.	15	TRBJ2-1	TGTGCCAGCAGCTTAGGGGGAGGTCCCTGGGAAGAGCAGTTCTTC	CASSLGGGPWEEQFF
TRBV7-9	many	TRBD1	15	TRBJ2-7	TGTGCCAGCAGCTTAAGCCAGGGGGCGCGGAACGAGCAGTACTTC	CASSLSQGARNEQYF
TRBV7-9	.	.	14	TRBJ2-3	TGTGCCAGCAGCCTCACGGCTGAGGGGGATACGCAGTATTTT	CASSLTAEGDTQYF
TRBV7-2	few	.	13	TRBJ2-2	TGTGCCAGCAGCCGGAGGAACACCGGGGAGCTGTTTTTT	CASSRRNTGELFF
TRBV23-1	.	TRBD1	18	TRBJ2-2	TGCGCCAGCAGTCAAATTAGTTTGGGACAGATAAACACCGGGGAGCTGTTTTTT	CASSQISLGQINTGELFF
TRBV6-2/TRBV6-3	.	.	13	TRBJ2-5	TGTGCCAGCACCCCACAGAACCAAGAGACCCAGTACTTC	CASTPQNQETQYF
TRBV7-8	.	TRBD1	15	TRBJ1-6	TGTGCCAGCAGCAAATGGACAGGGGGGGATTCACCCCTCCACTTT	CASSKWTGGDSPLHF